The entry below describes one T cell receptor (beta chain). Trimming took 1 base from V and 10 from J, leaving 14 bases between them. Germline values: CDR1 LNHDA, CDR2 SQIVND (reference sequence). There are 14 residues in the CDR3. The sample originates from a study of shared clonotypes between healthy human individuals. Method: immunoSEQ multiplex PCR; TCRdb's copy keeps in-frame clones and lacks some. The sample includes roughly 1,000,000 clones, 75% to 80% of them seen just once. Sequencing was carried out using memory CD4+ T cells from PBMCs. The sample's subset: CD45RA-negative fraction. The clonotype originates from a man aged 18 to 30 in good health. Some clones in this sample may be carry-over from other donors' samples. The V gene is TRBV19, the J gene TRBJ2-1; D gene ambiguous. CDR3 loop: CASSIGPGTREQFF. CDR3 bases: TGTGCCAGTAGTATAGGACCCGGCACCAGGGAGCAGTTCTTC.